The TCR beta chain under discussion was sequenced for a study of shared clonotypes between healthy human individuals. Overall study findings and caveats: Measured sharing among donors was expected to vary with sequencing depth.

Replicate PCRs for sorted subsets used about 200 ng DNA; this equaled tens of thousands of T cell genomes. Original handling: ImmunoSEQ yielded junction-only sequences lacking quality scores, so filtering differed. Produced via immunoSEQ multiplex PCR; TCRdb's table is partial and in-frame only. Clonal size and the V and J genes are those of that table, whereas D and trimming came from the DNA. The sample has some 1,600,000 clones, approximately 98% seen once; the top ten hold about 0.4%. CDR3 size: 13 residues. In germline, CDR1 is MDHEN, CDR2 SYDVKM. The V end was cut by 8 bases, the J end by 8 bases, with 18 bases between. Every one of the donors was a Caucasian adult that lived in Nashville, Tennessee. Concerning this clone itself: Its antigen is as yet unknown.

The sequence was obtained from a young man in good health. Sequenced material: naive CD4+ T cells sorted from blood. The sample's subset: CD45RA+ positively selected. The chain combines TRBV28 with TRBJ1-2, with D perhaps matching TRBD1 (6 bases). CDR3 protein: CASGLGTTPGYTF. As DNA, the CDR3 is TGTGCCAGCGGACTAGGGACAACTCCAGGCTACACCTTC.